This T cell receptor beta chain is drawn from a study of cytomegalovirus exposure and HLA in healthy donors. Study results and limitations: Common viral pathogens (according to a later analysis) appeared linked to several of the most significant clusters. Earlier analysis looked at TCR beta V segments, and most were productive about 90% or about 30% of the time. Overall, approximately 150 TCR beta chains were annotated as cytomegalovirus-associated.

With 60 Vbeta and 13 Jbeta primers, the PCR was carried out. Assay: immunoSEQ multiplex PCR; the TCRdb copy retains only in-frame clones and omits some. The table lists around 88,000 clones, around 77% of them singletons. With regard to this clone: The antigen is undetermined.

The receptor's source is a man in his fifties in good health and CMV-seropositive. The sample consisted of PBMCs.

This CDR3 is CASRTSGGGEQYF. The CDR3 DNA sequence: TGTGCCAGCAGAACTAGCGGGGGGGGCGAGCAGTACTTC. The chain recombines TRBV6-5 with TRBJ2-7, with TRBD2 identical over 13 bases. From germline, CDR1 is MNHEY and CDR2 SVGAGI. V shed 6 bases, J shed 6 bases, and the junction held 2 bases outside the gene matches. This CDR3 has 13 amino acids.